Listed here is a single T cell receptor beta chain. What it recognizes is unknown. The donors were members of the validation cohort comprising over 90 subjects, separate from the roughly 670-subject first cohort. The data belong to a study of cytomegalovirus exposure and HLA in healthy donors. Study-level findings and limits: Rarity characterized most TCR sequences, yet some public TCRs appeared in many donors.

The germline V gene encodes CDR1 SNHLY and CDR2 FYNNEI. V trimming: 10 bases; J trimming: 2 bases; junction bases outside the gene matches: 7. The CDR3 consists of 13 residues. Only in-frame clones appear in the TCRdb table, and some are missing; sequencing was by immunoSEQ multiplex PCR. The table shows some 150,000 clones, with about 94% occurring only once. V gene TRBV2 combines with J gene TRBJ1-1; 7 nucleotides match TRBD1. The sequenced sample was PBMCs. The receptor comes from a man aged 18 to 29 in good health and CMV-seropositive. CDR3 region: CANNRDSNTEAFF. CDR3 nucleotides: TGTGCCAACAACCGGGACAGTAACACTGAAGCTTTCTTT.